These T cell receptor beta chains were read from a single sample in a study of CD8+ T cells in alopecia areata. TCRdb keeps only in-frame clones here, not all; method: immunoSEQ multiplex PCR. The repertoire includes around 270,000 clones, about three fifths of them detected once, and 1.8% sits in the top ten. The starting material was CD4+ T cells sorted from blood, obtained at week 24, from a patient treated with tofacitinib. The receptors originated from a human donor with alopecia areata. CDR3s include the opening cysteine and the closing phenylalanine or tryptophan. Fields, in order: J gene, D gene, CDR3 length, clone size, V gene, CDR3 DNA, CDR3 protein. D genes are given only for firm matches. Size is omitted from some rows. Given values are once, few, many or a class for expanded clones.

TRBJ1-1,TRBD1,15,few,TRBV7-9,TGTGCCAGCAGCCCCTCGACAGGGAGTAACACTGAAGCTTTCTTT,CASSPSTGSNTEAFF
TRBJ1-1,NA,12,NA,TRBV30,TGTGCCACGGAACTACAGGGATCTGTAGCTTTCTTT,CATELQGSVAFF
TRBJ2-3,NA,10,NA,TRBV20-1,TGCAGTGTTCTCACAGATACGCAGTATTTT,CSVLTDTQYF
TRBJ1-4,TRBD1,16,NA,TRBV15,TGTGCCACCAGCAGAGGACAGGGGCTCCGACGAGAAAAACTGTTTTTT,CATSRGQGLRREKLFF
TRBJ1-2,NA,15,NA,TRBV29-1,TGCAGCGTTGAAGATCGAGGGTTCAAGTACTATGGCTACACCTTC,CSVEDRGFKYYGYTF
TRBJ2-1,TRBD1,14,NA,TRBV6-5,TGTGCCAGCAGTTACGGGACAGGGTTAAATGAGCAGTTCTTC,CASSYGTGLNEQFF
TRBJ2-6,NA,14,NA,TRBV30,TGTGCCTGGAGTGCCCGCTCTGGGGCCAACGTCCTGACTTTC,CAWSARSGANVLTF
TRBJ1-6,NA,14,few,TRBV5-4,TGTGCCAGCAGCTTGGTCAGGGAAGATTCACCCCTCCACTTT,CASSLVREDSPLHF
TRBJ2-6,NA,16,NA,TRBV27,TGTGCCAGCGCGAATAGGGGATCTGCCGGGGCCAACGTCCTGACTTTC,CASANRGSAGANVLTF
TRBJ1-2,NA,11,few,TRBV30,TGTGCCTGGAGCGTACGGGAGGGCTACACCTTC,CAWSVREGYTF
TRBJ2-3,TRBD2,15,few,TRBV7-2,TGTGCCAGCAGCTTAGTTGGCGGGGGATTAGATACGCAGTATTTT,CASSLVGGGLDTQYF
TRBJ2-5,NA,14,few,TRBV4-1,TGCGCCAGCAGCCAAGATAGAAACGTGGAGACCCAGTACTTC,CASSQDRNVETQYF
TRBJ2-2,TRBD1,17,NA,TRBV4-1,TGCGCCAGCAGCCAGGTACCCGGGACAGGGCGTACCGGGGAGCTGTTTTTT,CASSQVPGTGRTGELFF
TRBJ2-7,NA,15,few,TRBV7-9,TGTGCCAGCAGCTTAATTCAGAGGGGGGCCCACGAGCAGTACTTC,CASSLIQRGAHEQYF
TRBJ2-7,NA,12,NA,TRBV6-6,TGTGCCAGCAGTGCGGGGGGGACAGGGCAGTACTTC,CASSAGGTGQYF
TRBJ2-5,TRBD2,16,few,TRBV29-1,TGCAGCGTTGAAGGTTCACTAGCGGGGGGAATTGAGACCCAGTACTTC,CSVEGSLAGGIETQYF
TRBJ2-5,NA,13,NA,TRBV11-2,TGTGCCAGCAGCTCAAGCCCACAAGAGACCCAGTACTTC,CASSSSPQETQYF
TRBJ1-2,NA,11,NA,TRBV5-1,TGCGCCAGCAGGGGAATGGATGGCTACACCTTC,CASRGMDGYTF
TRBJ1-2,TRBD1,15,NA,TRBV5-1,TGCGCCAGCAGCTCAGGGACAGGGACGATCTATGGCTACACCTTC,CASSSGTGTIYGYTF
TRBJ2-3,NA,15,NA,TRBV5-1,TGCGCCAGCAGAGAAGGGGCGACTAGCACAGATACGCAGTATTTT,CASREGATSTDTQYF
TRBJ1-6,NA,14,NA,TRBV18,TGTGCCAGCTCATTGACAGGCGATAATTCACCCCTCCACTTT,CASSLTGDNSPLHF
TRBJ1-1,NA,13,NA,TRBV9,TGTGCCAGCAGCGCTCCCCCGTACCCCGAAGCTTTCTTT,CASSAPPYPEAFF
TRBJ1-1,NA,13,NA,TRBV6-5,TGTGCCAGCAGTTACCGTAGCACAGGGGAAGCTTTCTTT,CASSYRSTGEAFF
TRBJ1-5,NA,11,once,TRBV20-1,TGCAGTGCCCCCCTGGGACAGCCCCAGCATTTT,CSAPLGQPQHF
TRBJ2-2,NA,14,NA,TRBV25-1,TGTGCCAGCAGTGTACCAGGTCGGGGCGCCGAGCTGTTTTTT,CASSVPGRGAELFF
TRBJ2-7,NA,13,NA,TRBV7-8,TGTGCCAGCAGCGCAGCCAGGGCTCAGGAGCAGTACTTC,CASSAARAQEQYF
TRBJ1-6,NA,14,NA,TRBV9,TGTGCCAGCAGCGTAGTTGGGTTAGAGTCACCCCTCCACTTT,CASSVVGLESPLHF
TRBJ2-2,NA,14,NA,TRBV7-8,TGTGCCAGCAGCTCCCGGTTGGACACCGGGGAGCTGTTTTTT,CASSSRLDTGELFF
TRBJ1-5,TRBD1,14,few,TRBV5-1,TGCGCCAGCAGTCGTGGACAGGGCAATCAGCCCCAGCATTTT,CASSRGQGNQPQHF
TRBJ2-7,TRBD1,14,NA,TRBV29-1,TGCAGCGTTGAACGCGGGACAGGGGGGTACGAGCAGTACTTC,CSVERGTGGYEQYF
TRBJ1-4,NA,10,NA,TRBV30,TGTGCCTCATCGAACGAGAAACTGTTTTTT,CASSNEKLFF
TRBJ1-2,NA,14,NA,TRBV11-2,TGTGCCAGCAGCTTAGGCGACAGCCTGGGTGGCTACACCTTC,CASSLGDSLGGYTF
TRBJ1-1,TRBD1,15,few,TRBV28,TGTGCCAGCACCTCGGCGGACAGGGGAAACACTGAAGCTTTCTTT,CASTSADRGNTEAFF
TRBJ2-5,NA,12,NA,TRBV29-1,TGCAGCGTCACGGACAGCCAAGAGACCCAGTACTTC,CSVTDSQETQYF
TRBJ2-4,NA,14,NA,TRBV27,TGTGCCAGCAGTACACCGTCCCGTAGCAACATTCAGTACTTC,CASSTPSRSNIQYF
TRBJ2-1,NA,14,few,TRBV7-2,TGTGCCACCGCCCCTCATTCCAGCTACAATGAGCAGTTCTTC,CATAPHSSYNEQFF
TRBJ1-1,NA,12,NA,TRBV11-2,TGTGCCAGCAGCGGGGGGTCGTCTGAAGCTTTCTTT,CASSGGSSEAFF
TRBJ1-5,NA,12,NA,TRBV7-9,TGTGCCAGCAGCTTAGGGCAGGGAGCCCAGCATTTT,CASSLGQGAQHF
TRBJ1-5,TRBD1,15,NA,TRBV10-3,TGTGCCATCAGTGGGGGACAGGGGGCGAGTCAGCCCCAGCATTTT,CAISGGQGASQPQHF
TRBJ1-1,NA,14,NA,TRBV2,TGTGCCAGCAGTGAACGGCAGAAGGGTACTGAAGCTTTCTTT,CASSERQKGTEAFF
TRBJ1-4,NA,14,NA,TRBV30,TGTGCCTGGAGTAGCCGGGGGACGGATGAAAAACTGTTTTTT,CAWSSRGTDEKLFF
TRBJ1-5,NA,17,few,TRBV4-2,TGTGCCAGCAGCCAAGATATTTTTGGGGGGGCTGTTCAGCCCCAGCATTTT,CASSQDIFGGAVQPQHF
TRBJ2-5,NA,14,NA,TRBV4-3,TGCGCCAGCAGCCAAGATCTCCGGGGGGAGACCCAGTACTTC,CASSQDLRGETQYF
TRBJ2-7,NA,13,NA,TRBV5-1,TGCGCCAGCAGCTTAGAGGTTCTTACCGAGCAGTACTTC,CASSLEVLTEQYF
TRBJ1-4,NA,15,NA,TRBV25-1,TGTGCCAGCAGTGAATCGGGCCGCCGCAATGAAAAACTGTTTTTT,CASSESGRRNEKLFF